The T cell receptor beta chain under discussion was sequenced for a study of cytotoxic CD8 clonotypes in ibrutinib-treated CLL. Study results and caveats: Sustained-remission patients were sampled at different times than progressing patients were. Clonality increased at ibrutinib response and stayed stable in sustained remission. At progression, however, it fell back toward baseline.

Germline CDR1 and CDR2: SNHLY and FYNNEI. Trimming removed 6 bases from V and 6 bases from J, with 21 bases in between. CDR3 length equals 17 residues. This clone occurred a few times. The antigen remains undetermined. Clones were read by immunoSEQ multiplex PCR, and TCRdb kept only the in-frame ones, dropping some. The profile shows fewer than 35,000 clones, more than 65% of them singletons. The chain uses TRBV2 and TRBJ1-6; D is unclear. The TCR originated in a human donor with chronic lymphocytic leukemia. Material: PBMCs, obtained after 24 months of ibrutinib treatment. The chain's CDR3 is CASSESLRTYSNSPLHF. CDR3 DNA: TGTGCCAGCAGCGAGTCCCTCCGAACCTACAGTAATTCACCCCTCCACTTT.